Below, 20 T cell receptor beta chains from the same sample are listed, as sequenced in a study of T-cell memory formation after mild COVID-19. One entry per CDR3 protein results from TCRdb running MiXCR on the 5' RACE reads. This table has roughly 35,000 distinct CDR3 sequences, roughly 20% appearing once. The sequencing input was PBMCs or a T cell subset sorted from them (not recorded which). The receptors here all came from an adult who had mild COVID-19 (a few samples of this study predate the infection). Cell type and time point are not known.

This clonotype was counted at least ten times. J is TRBJ2-7 and V is TRBV5-1; D possibly corresponds to TRBD1 (6 bases). Per germline, CDR1 SGHRS and CDR2 YFSETQ. The CDR3 totals 15 residues. V was cut by 0 bases and J by 1 base, with 11 bases left in between. In nucleotides, the CDR3 is TGCGCCAGCAGCTTGGCGCCAGGGGAGTCCTACGAGCAGTACTTC. Its protein product is CASSLAPGESYEQYF.

This clonotype was found a few times. The chain recombines TRBV20-1 with TRBJ1-2; a weak D match, TRBD1 (6 bases). The V end was cut by 2 bases, the J end by 4 bases, with 8 bases between. This CDR3 has 12 residues. The germline gives CDR1 DFQATT, CDR2 SNEGSKA (reference sequence). CDR3 DNA: TGCAGTGCTAGACCACAGGGCTATGGCTACACCTTC. Translating gives CSARPQGYGYTF.

This clonotype was seen repeatedly, ten times or more. The chain carries TRBV29-1 and TRBJ2-7; 15 bases line up with TRBD2. Germline CDR1 is SQVTM and CDR2 is ANQGSEA. The CDR3 loop spans 15 amino acids. Trimming at V came to 2 bases and at J to 4 bases, leaving 3 bases not matched to a gene. The CDR3 nucleotides read TGCAGCGTTGAAAAGGGACTAGCGGGAGGTTACGAGCAGTACTTC. Amino acid sequence: CSVEKGLAGGYEQYF.

This chain connects TRBV10-2 to TRBJ2-7, with 8 nucleotides matching TRBD1. Germline CDR1 and CDR2: WSHSY and SAAADI. The CDR3 totals 12 residues. The J segment lost 6 bases and the V segment lost 7 bases, leaving 5 bases of the junction unmatched. The CDR3 DNA reads TGCGCCAGCAATATAGGACAGGGCGAGCAGTACTTC. Translating it yields CASNIGQGEQYF.

The chain links TRBV29-1 to TRBJ1-2; TRBD1 is a possible D gene (5 bases). CDR1 is SQVTM and CDR2 is ANQGSEA in the germline V gene. Trimming pared 3 bases from V and 2 bases from J, leaving 10 bases between. The CDR3 is made up of 13 amino acids. CDR3 region: CSVDSRANYGYTF. The CDR3 region has the DNA TGCAGCGTTGACTCCAGGGCGAACTATGGCTACACCTTC.

This clonotype was detected ten times or more. The chain has TRBV4-3 and TRBJ2-1; D is unclear. This CDR3 is 13 amino acids long. Germline values: CDR1 LGHNA, CDR2 YSLEER. Trimming left V 0 bases short and J 10 bases short, with 10 bases between. DNA for the CDR3: TGCGCCAGCAGCCAAGATAAAGCCAGAGAGCAGTTCTTC. Protein: CASSQDKAREQFF.

This clonotype was observed many times. CDR3 sequence: CASSLERMNTEAFF. The CDR3 nucleotides are TGTGCCAGCAGTTTAGAGCGGATGAACACTGAAGCTTTCTTT. The chain carries TRBV12-3 or TRBV12-4 and TRBJ1-1, with D unresolved. The CDR3 is made up of 14 amino acids. Trimming left V 1 base short and J 0 bases short, with 6 bases between.

This sequence joins TRBV7-2 and TRBJ2-1; D might be TRBD1 (5 bases). CDR3 length: 16 amino acids. V shed 1 base and J shed 2 bases, with 12 bases lying between them. From germline, CDR1 is SGHTA and CDR2 FQGNSA. DNA of the CDR3: TGTGCCAGCAGCTTAGACAGGTCCACGGCCTACAATGAGCAGTTCTTC. This gives the protein CASSLDRSTAYNEQFF. Based on the CDR3 plus reference TRBV7-2 and TRBJ2-1, the full variable domain is GAGVSQSPSNKVTEKGKDVELRCDPISGHTALYWYRQSLGQGLEFLIYFQGNSAPDKSGLPSDRFSAERTGGSVSTLTIQRTQQEDSAVYLCASSLDRSTAYNEQFFGPGTRLTVL.

This clonotype came up many times. The chain employs TRBV5-1 and TRBJ2-7; 7 bases fit TRBD1. J was trimmed by 1 base and V by 4 bases; bases with no gene match: 5. There are 14 residues in the CDR3. Germline assignment: CDR1 SGHRS and CDR2 YFSETQ. CDR3 DNA sequence: TGCGCCAGCAGCCCGGACAGGTTGTCCTACGAGCAGTACTTC. It codes for CASSPDRLSYEQYF.

The CDR3 DNA sequence: TGTGCCAGCAGCGCGGACGGTACCTCTGGAAACACCATATATTTT. It codes for CASSADGTSGNTIYF. The J gene is TRBJ1-3, the V gene TRBV7-6, with D uncertain. The germline gives CDR1 SGHVS, CDR2 FNYEAQ. CDR3 length: 15 residues. V was shortened by 5 bases and J by 0 bases, with 11 bases between the two germline ends.

The chain uses TRBV7-3 and TRBJ2-2; D may correspond to TRBD1 or TRBD2 (6 bases each). CDR1 is SGHTA, CDR2 FQGTGA, per germline. The V gene lost 5 bases and the J gene lost 1 base, with 11 bases spanning the gap. The CDR3 runs 15 residues. In DNA form, the CDR3 reads TGTGCCAGCAGCCAGAAGGGGGGGAACACCGGGGAGCTGTTTTTT. Protein product: CASSQKGGNTGELFF.

The sample holds many counts of this clonotype. J is TRBJ1-1 and V is TRBV29-1; TRBD1 aligns across 12 bases. From germline, CDR1 is SQVTM and CDR2 ANQGSEA. The CDR3 contains 13 residues. V was pared by 5 bases and J by 6 bases, with 4 bases of the junction left unmatched. The CDR3 loop reads CSVLGTGGSEAFF. The CDR3 nucleotides read TGCAGCGTTCTGGGGACAGGGGGCTCTGAAGCTTTCTTT.

This clonotype came up many times. This sequence joins TRBV7-2 and TRBJ2-7; 12 nucleotides line up with TRBD2. This CDR3 is built from 16 residues. V dropped 1 base and J dropped 6; count of bases not matched to a gene: 7. The germline gives CDR1 SGHTA, CDR2 FQGNSA. As DNA, the CDR3 is TGTGCCAGCAGCTTAGTCGGGCTAGCGGGAGGGCCCGAGCAGTACTTC. This sequence encodes CASSLVGLAGGPEQYF.

This clonotype was detected many times. This rearrangement joins TRBV29-1 to TRBJ2-1; TRBD2 matches at 8 bases. Germline lookup yields CDR1 SQVTM and CDR2 ANQGSEA. The CDR3 totals 13 residues. Trimming at V came to 7 bases and at J to 7 bases, leaving 9 bases not matched to a gene. The CDR3 spells CSGGTRSGNEQFF. CDR3 nucleotide sequence: TGCAGCGGAGGGACTAGGAGTGGGAATGAGCAGTTCTTC.

The J gene is TRBJ2-7, the V gene TRBV29-1; D gene unclear. V dropped 1 base and J dropped 5 bases, with 6 bases sitting between them. Germline V lookup: CDR1 SQVTM, CDR2 ANQGSEA. The CDR3 consists of 11 residues. This chain's CDR3 is CSVEGRNEQYF. CDR3 bases: TGCAGCGTTGAAGGGCGGAACGAGCAGTACTTC.

The genes are TRBV20-1 and TRBJ1-2; D is uncertain. The V gene's germline CDR1 is DFQATT and CDR2 SNEGSKA (reference sequence). This CDR3 contains 12 residues. V lost 7 bases and J lost 6, with 15 bases in between. The CDR3 nucleotides read TGCAGTGGCGTCGGAGATTTCGATGGCTACACCTTC. It codes for CSGVGDFDGYTF.

This clonotype showed up many times. The chain has TRBV5-6 and TRBJ2-2; D perhaps matches TRBD1 (5 bases). Germline CDR1 and CDR2: SGHDT and YYEEEE. V lost 2 bases and J lost 4, with 9 bases in between. The CDR3 spans 14 residues. This CDR3 is CASSFQGGTGELFF. For the CDR3, the DNA is TGTGCCAGCAGCTTCCAGGGTGGCACCGGGGAGCTGTTTTTT. Full variable domain (outside the CDR3, taken from reference TRBV5-6 and TRBJ2-2): DAGVTQSPTHLIKTRGQQVTLRCSPKSGHDTVSWYQQALGQGPQFIFQYYEEEERQRGNFPDRFSGHQFPNYSSELNVNALLLGDSALYLCASSFQGGTGELFFGEGSRLTVL.

At least ten counts were recorded for this clonotype. V gene TRBV30 combines with J gene TRBJ2-5; tentative D call: TRBD2 (6 bases). V was trimmed by 3 bases and J by 5 bases, leaving 16 bases between them. Germline V gene sequence: CDR1 GTSNPN, CDR2 SVGIG (reference sequence). The CDR3 is 14 amino acids. The CDR3 bases are TGTGCCTGGAGCCGGGGGTTGGGTGGGGAGACCCAGTACTTC. Translation: CAWSRGLGGETQYF.

The chain carries TRBV6-5 and TRBJ1-2; 9 nucleotides line up with TRBD1. The CDR3 loop spans 16 amino acids. The germline gives CDR1 MNHEY, CDR2 SVGAGI. V was clipped by 6 bases and J by 0 bases; unmatched bases: 8. This chain's CDR3 is CASSSDRGPSNYGYTF. Here the CDR3 DNA reads TGTGCCAGCAGCTCGGACAGGGGACCCTCTAACTATGGCTACACCTTC.

The chain has TRBV7-4 and TRBJ1-5, with D unresolved. This CDR3 region has 15 residues. CDR1 is SGHVT, CDR2 SQSDAQ, per germline. The V end was cut by 5 bases, the J end by 8 bases, with 19 bases between. The CDR3 nucleotides are TGTGCCAGCAGCCCCACCTCCGTGCCACCCAAGCCCCAGCATTTT. It yields the protein CASSPTSVPPKPQHF.